This T cell receptor beta chain is drawn from a study of PD-1 blockade in classical Hodgkin lymphoma. General study points: Individuals who commenced nivolumab within less than 1 year of ASCT were excluded. Healthy donors were reported to have higher baseline TCR diversity than newly diagnosed patients.

V lost 6 bases and J lost 8, with 11 bases in between. Germline V CDR1 and CDR2: SGHTA, FQGNSA. This CDR3 region has 13 residues. This clone was seen a few times. Its antigen remains unidentified. Measured with immunoSEQ multiplex PCR; TCRdb has only the in-frame clones, and not every one. The sample yields 24,000 or so clones, around three quarters seen once. After autologous stem cell transplantation all patients relapsed, and prior brentuximab vedotin exposure differed between cohorts. The sequence was obtained from a human donor with classical Hodgkin lymphoma. This chain connects TRBV7-2 to TRBJ1-6; D not resolved. The starting material was peripheral blood mononuclear cells (PBMCs), obtained before the second cycle of nivolumab. This chain's CDR3 is CASRSSGYSPLHF. The CDR3, as DNA: TGTGCCAGCAGATCATCGGGTTATTCACCCCTCCACTTT.